This T cell receptor beta chain was identified in a study of OX40 agonist ivuxolimab in advanced cancers. Using immunoSEQ multiplex PCR, the repertoire was profiled, and TCRdb retains in-frame clones only, with some absent. This sample has tens of thousands of clones; around 76% occur once, and the top ten carry less than 25%. Sequenced material: CD4+ or CD8+ T cells sorted from blood, taken in a trial of the OX40 agonist ivuxolimab. The TCR originated in an adult with an advanced solid tumor such as melanoma, head and neck, liver or kidney cancer.

The CDR3 DNA reads as TGTGCCAGCAGCCCTGAGGGTAGCGGGAACTCCTACAATGAGCAGTTCTTC. Its translation: CASSPEGSGNSYNEQFF. The chain couples TRBV7-2 to TRBJ2-1; 8 bases fit TRBD2. Per germline, CDR1 SGHTA and CDR2 FQGNSA. J was trimmed by 0 bases and V by 5 bases; bases with no gene match: 9. This CDR3 has 17 amino acids.